The entry below describes one T cell receptor (beta chain). Its target antigen remains unknown. Base qualities are not recorded, but no much larger clone differs from it by a single base. This entry comes from a study of T cell changes during pregnancy in multiple sclerosis (dated by TCRdb to the late 2010s). Concerning the study at large: In women with multiple sclerosis, the researchers looked at how the T cell repertoire shifted as pregnancy progressed.

Preparation of the library involved the immunoSEQ multiplex PCR assay. Imported from immuneACCESS, the table was reduced by TCRdb to in-frame sequences with V and J called. These copies leave out some clones; in studies compared against another copy, an unresolved V gene accounts for under half, and the cause of the remainder is not known. In all, the sample holds about 93,000 clones, and about 92% of those were seen once. The ten biggest clones cover approximately 1.9% of the sample. The CDR3, cysteine through phenylalanine, is 14 amino acids long. Only the CDR3 DNA is retained, 42 bases long and in frame from the first base. CDR1 MNHNS and CDR2 SASEGT were looked up in the germline V gene. The germline V end is reduced by 4 bases and the J end by 1 base; junction bases left unmatched: 3.

Sequencing used peripheral blood, obtained after pregnancy. The sequence was collected from a female donor with multiple sclerosis, enrolled in a pregnancy study. Recombination connected TRBV6-1 to TRBJ1-2; 7 middle bases align to TRBD1. The CDR3 region: CASSVGTDNYGYTF. The DNA reads as follows: TGTGCCAGCAGTGTCGGGACAGATAACTATGGCTACACCTTC.